Sequencing of this T cell receptor (beta chain) was carried out in a study of beta chain features in type 1 diabetes. Study-wide background: The patient and healthy donor groups were comparable for age, gender and cell yields. Findings of the study overall: For patients, the naive, central memory and Treg TCRB repertoires appeared more alike than for healthy donors.

Expressed TCRB transcripts were sequenced because the isolated RNA had all been reverse transcribed beforehand. Only in-frame clones appear in the TCRdb table, and some are missing; sequencing was by immunoSEQ multiplex PCR. The sample holds about 140,000 clones; over 8% are singletons and the top ten take 0.55% to 0.65%. This clone turned up a few times. Its antigen is unidentified. The germline V gene encodes CDR1 SGHVS and CDR2 FQNEAQ. The CDR3 is made up of 16 amino acids. Trimming stripped 4 bases from V and 0 bases from J, with 13 bases between. The rearrangement links TRBV7-8 to TRBJ1-5; no clear D. The clonotype originates from a woman between 40 and 55 years old in good health. Material for sequencing was central memory CD4+ T cells from blood. The CDR3 loop is CASSSPGWDSNQPQHF. Written as DNA, the CDR3 is TGTGCCAGCAGCTCACCGGGGTGGGATAGCAATCAGCCCCAGCATTTT.